This entry features one T cell receptor beta chain sequence. Its antigen is unknown. Other DNA sequences from this sample encode an identical CDR3 as well. The germline gives CDR1 MNHEY, CDR2 SVGAGI. The CDR3 is 13 amino acids. Trimming removed 1 base at V and 6 bases at J, with 9 bases between. The sample comes from a study of shared clonotypes between healthy human individuals. Study outcomes and limitations: Clonotype sharing across a few donors was observed for around 4.8% of naive CD4 clonotypes.

Donors comprised healthy HIV-negative adults lacking recent acute infections or vaccinations. The protocol was immunoSEQ multiplex PCR, while the TCRdb copy is restricted to in-frame clones and leaves out a portion. The sample includes over 850,000 clones, about 80% of them seen just once. Sequencing input: memory CD4+ T cells from PBMCs. Regarding subset: CD45RA-negative fraction. This TCR came from a man between 18 and 29 years old in good health. Some clones in this sample may be carry-over from other donors' samples. The V and J genes are TRBV6-5 and TRBJ1-2; D gene ambiguous. CDR3 nucleotides: TGTGCCAGCAGTTACTTGTTCGGCCATGGCTACACCTTC. Protein product: CASSYLFGHGYTF.